Below, 13 T cell receptor beta chains from the same sample are listed, as sequenced in a study of CD8 T cells in Susac syndrome. An input of roughly 0.5 to 1 ug of RNA was subjected to reverse transcription using random hexamers. A single record per CDR3 protein comes from TCRdb applying MiXCR to the immunoSEQ multiplex PCR reads. The table lists about 150,000 distinct CDR3 sequences, roughly 94% of them singletons. The material sequenced was CD8+ T cells from PBMCs. The receptor source for this set is a human donor with Susac syndrome.

The chain recombines TRBV7-6 with TRBJ2-1, with 12 bases lining up with TRBD2. There are 15 residues in the CDR3. CDR1 is SGHVS and CDR2 is FNYEAQ in the germline V gene. J gave up 6 bases and V 5 bases, and 5 bases lay outside the gene matches. CDR3 residues: CASSPQTSGSNEQFF. The CDR3 DNA reads as TGTGCCAGCAGCCCTCAGACTAGCGGGAGCAATGAGCAGTTCTTC. The full variable domain, with the rest looked up from reference TRBV7-6 and TRBJ2-1, is GAGVSQSPRYKVTKRGQDVALRCDPISGHVSLYWYRQALGQGPEFLTYFNYEAQQDKSGLPNDRFSAERPEGSISTLTIQRTEQRDSAMYRCASSPQTSGSNEQFFGPGTRLTVL.

The CDR3 DNA reads TGTGCCAGCAGTCACACAGGGGCGATTCACAATGAGCAGTTCTTC. This translates into CASSHTGAIHNEQFF. This sequence joins TRBV25-1 and TRBJ2-1; 7 bases align to TRBD1. J lost 5 bases, V lost 5 bases, and 9 bases had no gene match. The CDR3 runs 15 residues. CDR1 and CDR2 from the germline V gene are MGHDK and SYGVNS. The whole variable domain, filled in from reference TRBV25-1 and TRBJ2-1, reads EADIYQTPRYLVIGTGKKITLECSQTMGHDKMYWYQQDPGMELHLIHYSYGVNSTEKGDLSSESTVSRIRTEHFPLTLESARPSHTSQYLCASSHTGAIHNEQFFGPGTRLTVL.

The chain carries TRBV4-1 and TRBJ2-7, with D perhaps given as TRBD1 or TRBD2 (5 bases each). CDR3 length: 14 residues. Deletions cut 0 bases from V and 10 bases from J, with 16 bases between. Germline-derived CDR1 and CDR2 are MGHRA and YSYEKL. The CDR3 spells CASSQDPNRDPQYF. The CDR3 nucleotides are TGCGCCAGCAGCCAAGACCCCAATCGGGACCCACAGTACTTC.

This chain joins TRBV28 and TRBJ2-7, with D possibly matching TRBD1 (6 bases). Germline lookup yields CDR1 MDHEN and CDR2 SYDVKM. V was pared by 4 bases and J by 3 bases, with 19 bases between. The CDR3 length is 16 residues. CDR3 in DNA: TGTGCCAGCAGTTCCCTATTGACAGGAAGCTTCTACGAGCAGTACTTC. This codes for CASSSLLTGSFYEQYF.

This clonotype was observed a single time. V usage is TRBV4-1 and J usage is TRBJ2-5; 14 nucleotides agree with TRBD2. This CDR3 comprises 15 residues. Germline V gene lookup returns CDR1 MGHRA and CDR2 YSYEKL. Unmatched junction bases numbered 4, after V lost 7 bases and J lost 3 bases. CDR3 sequence: CASNEGLAGEETQYF. Written as DNA, the CDR3 is TGCGCCAGCAACGAGGGACTAGCGGGAGAAGAGACCCAGTACTTC.

The chain uses TRBV27 and TRBJ2-1; 8 nucleotides line up with TRBD1. The germline V gene has CDR1 MNHEY and CDR2 SMNVEV (reference sequence). J was trimmed by 0 bases and V by 0 bases; bases with no gene match: 4. The CDR3 contains 17 residues. For the CDR3, the DNA is TGTGCCAGCAGTTTATCTACCACAGGGGGCTCCTACAATGAGCAGTTCTTC. Amino acid sequence: CASSLSTTGGSYNEQFF.

This chain connects TRBV19 to TRBJ2-7; D is unclear. The CDR3 length is 12 residues. The V gene lost 5 bases and the J gene lost 5 bases, with 10 bases spanning the gap. Germline V gene data show CDR1 as LNHDA and CDR2 as SQIVND (reference sequence). CDR3 sequence: CASSPQNDEQYF. The CDR3 nucleotides are TGTGCCAGTAGTCCCCAGAATGACGAGCAGTACTTC.

J is TRBJ2-1 and V is TRBV11-2; D remains unclear. Deletions cut 2 bases from V and 5 bases from J, with 7 bases between. The CDR3 is 13 amino acids. Germline lookup yields CDR1 SGHAT and CDR2 FQNNGV. CDR3 region: CASSLTPDNEQFF. The CDR3 DNA is TGTGCCAGCAGCTTAACACCCGACAATGAGCAGTTCTTC.

The V call is TRBV6-5, the J call TRBJ1-4, with D unresolved. The V gene lost 2 bases and the J gene lost 5 bases, with 18 bases spanning the gap. Germline V gene sequence: CDR1 MNHEY, CDR2 SVGAGI. CDR3 size: 17 residues. The CDR3, as DNA: TGTGCCAGCAGTTACACCTGGTCCGCCAGTAAGAATGAAAAACTGTTTTTT. Its translation is CASSYTWSASKNEKLFF.

The V gene is TRBV24-1, the J gene TRBJ2-1, with D uncertain. V was shortened by 4 bases and J by 9 bases, with 6 bases between the two germline ends. The CDR3 spans 11 residues. Germline V CDR1 and CDR2: KGHDR, SFDVKD. The CDR3 DNA follows: TGTGCCACCAGTGACTTTTGTGAGCAGTTCTTC. Amino acid sequence: CATSDFCEQFF.

The chain combines TRBV12-3 or TRBV12-4 with TRBJ2-1, with 7 bases aligning to TRBD1. This CDR3 is built from 17 residues. V was pared by 4 bases and J by 4 bases, with 13 bases of the junction left unmatched. The CDR3 here is CASSSPLTGSPYNEQFF. As DNA, the CDR3 is TGTGCCAGCAGTTCCCCCCTGACAGGGAGCCCTTACAATGAGCAGTTCTTC.

The chain recombines TRBV12-3 or TRBV12-4 with TRBJ1-1; tentative D call: TRBD1 (6 bases). Trimming pared 5 bases from V and 2 bases from J, leaving 12 bases between. This CDR3 has 14 residues. The CDR3 DNA sequence: TGTGCCAGCAGTCAAGGGACAATAAACACTGAAGCTTTCTTT. Translating it yields CASSQGTINTEAFF.

The chain uses TRBV19 and TRBJ2-7; D is possibly TRBD1 or TRBD2 (5 bases each). With 1 base removed from V and 9 bases from J, the gap between germline ends came to 19 bases. Germline V lookup: CDR1 LNHDA, CDR2 SQIVND (reference sequence). The CDR3 consists of 15 residues. This CDR3 is CASSIVSGTTARQYF. CDR3 bases: TGTGCCAGTAGTATAGTTTCAGGGACCACCGCCAGGCAGTACTTC.